This TCR beta chain was sequenced for a study of blood T cells in healthy people across ages (dated by TCRdb to between 2014 and 2017). Looking at the study overall: In model experiments, roughly one uniquely barcoded TCR beta cDNA molecule per two T cells was captured by template switching. Donors were grouped into four age groups: young (average 16 years), middle-aged (around 39), aged (about 59) and long-lived (approximately 78). Using the same blood draw, the study looked at two additional independent replicas of 1 million unique cDNA reads for two donors, one aged 18 to 29 and the other aged 80 or older. Using deep sequencing normalized with unique cDNA molecular identifiers, the study measured how TCR beta repertoire diversity changes with age. To avoid experimental bias, donors of different ages were distributed randomly across sequencing lanes. General conclusions and limits of the study: There was a strong correlation between observed TCR beta diversity and the percentage of naive T cells measured by flow cytometry. As age increased, observed TCR beta diversity per million T cells dropped in a roughly linear way, and a significant reduction was already evident by age 40. Because the CMV infection status of the donors was unknown, age-related changes in expanded clonotypes may potentially have been confounded. Conclusive comparison of naive and antigen-experienced compartments was prevented by the profiling of bulk unsorted PBMCs. Compared with the aged group, the long-lived group had more naive CD4+ T cells, fewer expanded clones and increased TCR diversity, suggesting age selection. Estimates of total diversity based on one million sequenced T cells were regarded as lower bounds and as underestimates.

In the case of this clonotype: Its antigen target is currently unknown. Within one base of it there is no much larger clone, and no base qualities were kept.

The approximately 39 donors, aged 6 to 90 years, were systemically healthy Caucasian individuals from Russia. Roughly 9.5 milliliters of peripheral blood were drawn from each donor into EDTA-treated Vacutainer tubes. Ficoll-Paque density-gradient centrifugation was used to isolate PBMCs, with at least 6.5 million obtained per sample. Trizol reagent was used to extract total RNA from the PBMCs, yielding at least 5 micrograms per sample. The percentages of naive CD45RAhigh/CD27high T cells were determined by flow cytometry on a PBMC aliquot from every donor. The method was 5' RACE. TCRdb lists the instrument as Illumina HiSeq 2500. The second PCR ran for about 6 to 12 cycles and used a J-beta primer mix along with a sample-barcoded 5' primer. Each TCR beta cDNA molecule received a unique molecular identifier from a template-switch 5' adaptor carrying 12 random nucleotides. At least 2.5 million CDR3-containing paired-end reads were obtained from each sample. First-strand cDNA synthesis was performed from all RNA using the Mint cDNA synthesis kit, with priming by a TRBC-specific oligonucleotide. Following uracil-DNA glycosylase treatment, a first 18-cycle PCR with universal primers M1SS and BC2_uni_R was performed on all cDNA. Processing in the source paper ran as follows. Each sample was normalized by randomly selecting 1 million high-quality reads, each carrying a distinct molecular identifier. Instead of being binned into consensus sequences, reads that shared molecular identifiers were thrown out. MiTCR, with a Q25 quality threshold and the strictest error-elimination algorithm, was used for CDR3 identification, clonotype clustering and error correction. A nonparametric unseen species model with Euler transformation was used to estimate a lower bound on total TCR beta diversity. TCRdb itself trimmed the public reads at Q25 with fastp, ran MiXCR and retained productive beta chains. Each entry is one CDR3 protein sequence, shown with its most common DNA and genes. The V and J calls shown here were made by TCRdb, not taken from the authors' results. This sample holds under 2 million distinct CDR3 sequences; 34% were observed only once. In total, the top ten clones hold about 11% of the sample.

Source material: blood. The source of this sequence is a woman in her 30s in good health.

This receptor carries the CDR3 CSARDRRGTYEQYF. The DNA sequence follows: TGCAGTGCTAGGGATAGGAGGGGAACGTACGAGCAGTACTTC. The chain links TRBV20-1 with TRBJ2-7; tentative D gene TRBD2, with 6 bases matching. Reading from cysteine to phenylalanine, the CDR3 counts 14 amino acids. The DNA shown is the 42-base CDR3, in frame from base 1. CDR1 is given as DFQATT and CDR2 as SNEGSKA, both from the germline V gene (reference sequence). V is cut by 3 bases and J by 4 bases, and the space between the germline ends is 16 bases.